The 9 T cell receptor beta chains presented below share a single source sample, sequenced in a study of graft-versus-host responses after intestinal transplantation. These receptors have no known antigen. Method: immunoSEQ multiplex PCR; TCRdb's copy keeps in-frame clones and lacks some. The table lists about 100,000 clones, roughly 87% of them singletons. The specimen comprised unstimulated CD4+ T cells sorted from spleen or lymph node cells, sampled before transplant. The receptors come from a human donor who was the organ donor for an intestinal transplant.

The chain carries TRBV6-5 and TRBJ1-1; TRBD1 aligns across 9 bases. The germline CDR1 and CDR2 sequences are MNHEY and SVGAGI. There are 14 residues in the CDR3. Trimming removed 5 bases from V and 4 bases from J; junction bases left unmatched: 5. DNA of the CDR3: TGTGCCAGCAGTCCCGGGACAGGGACCACTGAAGCTTTCTTT. Translation: CASSPGTGTTEAFF.

The rearrangement uses TRBV7-3 and TRBJ1-1; 8 bases line up with TRBD1. Germline V gives CDR1 SGHTA, CDR2 FQGTGA. CDR3 size: 15 residues. With 5 bases clipped from V and 7 bases from J, the junction kept 12 bases outside the gene matches. CDR3 sequence (DNA): TGTGCCAGCAGCGTCCAGAGGACAGGGATTGATGAAGCTTTCTTT. This codes for CASSVQRTGIDEAFF. Together with reference TRBV7-3 and TRBJ1-1, the CDR3 gives the full variable domain: GAGVSQTPSNKVTEKGKYVELRCDPISGHTALYWYRQSLGQGPEFLIYFQGTGAADDSGLPNDRFFAVRPEGSVSTLKIQRTERGDSAVYLCASSVQRTGIDEAFFGQGTRLTVV.

The chain is built from TRBV7-8 and TRBJ1-1, with D possibly TRBD1 on 6 matching bases. V was pared by 2 bases and J by 1 base, with 8 bases between. The V gene's germline CDR1 is SGHVS and CDR2 FQNEAQ. There are 14 residues in the CDR3. The chain's CDR3 is CASSLSRGNTEAFF. The CDR3 DNA sequence: TGTGCCAGCAGCTTATCCAGGGGGAACACTGAAGCTTTCTTT.

This chain connects TRBV4-1 to TRBJ2-2; 12 bases align to TRBD2. CDR1 is MGHRA, CDR2 YSYEKL, per germline. J was trimmed by 2 bases and V by 6 bases; bases with no gene match: 4. This CDR3 has 16 amino acids. The CDR3 is CASSGLAGRNTGELFF. CDR3 DNA: TGCGCCAGCAGTGGACTAGCGGGGCGCAACACCGGGGAGCTGTTTTTT.

This chain joins TRBV15 and TRBJ2-1; a weak D match, TRBD1 (6 bases). Trimming took off 3 bases at V and 6 bases at J, with 18 bases between the two ends. The CDR3 is 16 amino acids. Germline CDR1 LNHNV, CDR2 YYDKDF (reference sequence). DNA for the CDR3: TGTGCCACCAGCAGGGAAAACCCGGGACACCCCAATGAGCAGTTCTTC. Its protein product is CATSRENPGHPNEQFF.

J is TRBJ2-4 and V is TRBV28; 9 bases are shared with TRBD1. Germline V gene lookup returns CDR1 MDHEN and CDR2 SYDVKM. The CDR3 is 15 amino acids. V dropped 6 bases and J dropped 4; count of bases not matched to a gene: 7. The CDR3 nucleotides read TGTGCCAGCAGACAATACAGGGGGCCGAAAAACATTCAGTACTTC. Its translation is CASRQYRGPKNIQYF.

This chain connects TRBV20-1 to TRBJ1-4; D is uncertain. Germline V gene lookup returns CDR1 DFQATT and CDR2 SNEGSKA (reference sequence). The CDR3 extends over 11 amino acids. V lost 2 bases to trimming and J lost 7 bases, with 5 bases between them. The CDR3 bases are TGCAGTGCTAGACGCGGTGAAAAACTGTTTTTT. Residues: CSARRGEKLFF.

The chain recombines TRBV25-1 with TRBJ2-3; TRBD2 aligns across 7 bases. Germline V gene data show CDR1 as MGHDK and CDR2 as SYGVNS. The V gene end was trimmed by 3 bases and the J gene end by 1 base; junction bases not matched to a gene: 7. The CDR3 sequence is 16 residues long. The CDR3 bases are TGTGCCAGCAGTGATTCTCAGCGGGGACGCACAGATACGCAGTATTTT. Protein: CASSDSQRGRTDTQYF.

The chain combines TRBV21-1 with TRBJ1-5; the table calls TRBD1, which could not be checked here. TRBV21-1 is deemed a pseudogene. The CDR3 totals 19 residues. This CDR3 is CASRRPTYDRGPTNQPQHF. DNA of the CDR3: TGTGCCAGCAGGAGACCAACCTACGACAGGGGGCCTACTAATCAGCCCCAGCATTTT.